This T cell receptor beta chain was sequenced for a study of blood T cells in healthy people across ages. This clonotype came up a few times. Its matching antigen is unknown. PBMCs numbering at least 7 million were isolated per sample. Study-level results: When set beside aged donors, long-lived donors presented more naive CD4+ cells and higher diversity. Per million T cells, the diversity of TCR beta decreased roughly linearly as age advanced.

Then a second PCR, running about 7 to 11 cycles, was carried out with a sample-barcoded 5' primer and a J-beta primer mix. MiXCR, applied by TCRdb to the 5' RACE reads, yields one record per CDR3 protein. The repertoire holds around 580,000 distinct CDR3 sequences, with roughly 48% as singletons. There are 13 residues in the CDR3. V was pared by 5 bases and J by 5 bases, with 5 bases of the junction left unmatched. The sequenced material came from blood. V gene TRBV12-3 or TRBV12-4 combines with J gene TRBJ2-5; 7 bases are a match to TRBD1. The clonotype comes from an elderly man in good health. Here the CDR3 DNA reads TGTGCCAGCAGTGCCACAGGGGTGGAGACCCAGTACTTC. As protein: CASSATGVETQYF.